Given below is one T cell receptor beta chain in context. The sample contains more than one DNA sequence encoding this CDR3. This entry belongs to a study of shared clonotypes between healthy human individuals. Execution of the assay was at deep level. Assay used: immunoSEQ multiplex PCR; TCRdb lists only in-frame clones, some missing. Here the sample spans some 630,000 clones, 72% being singletons. Within Nashville, Tennessee resided all donors, each a Caucasian adult. Sequences were obtained from memory CD4+ T cells sorted from blood. Subset noted: CD45RA-negative fraction. This clonotype originated in a woman aged 25-40 years in good health.

The CDR3 DNA sequence: TGTGCCAGCAGTTTATCTGGGACAGCTAACTATGGCTACACCTTC. Amino acids: CASSLSGTANYGYTF. The chain carries TRBV28 and TRBJ1-2; 7 bases map to TRBD1. CDR1 is MDHEN, CDR2 SYDVKM, per germline. With 1 base clipped from V and 0 bases from J, the junction kept 2 bases outside the gene matches. This CDR3 has 15 amino acids.